These T cell receptor beta chains were read from a single sample in a study of STAT5B mutations in CD4+ large granular lymphocyte leukemia. TCRdb's copy holds only in-frame clones and misses some; the assay was immunoSEQ multiplex PCR. This sample yields 37,000 or so clones, of which 65% to 85% are seen a single time; around 0.37% belongs to the top ten. The sample taken for sequencing was CD4+ T cells from blood buffy coats. These receptors all stem from a human donor in good health. Both conserved end residues are part of each CDR3. The order of the fields is J gene, D gene, clone size, CDR3 length, V gene, CDR3 protein, CDR3 DNA. D genes are given only for firm matches. Not every row has a clone size; where given, it reads once, few, many or a size class.

TRBJ2-7 TRBD1 NA 15 TRBV6-5 CASSSRTGAMHEQYF TGTGCCAGCAGTTCCAGGACAGGGGCAATGCACGAGCAGTACTTC
TRBJ1-2 NA NA 15 TRBV19 CASSIGIQSPHGYTF TGTGCCAGTAGTATAGGAATACAGAGCCCCCATGGCTACACCTTC
TRBJ2-7 TRBD2 NA 16 TRBV6-6 CASTDAGGGASYEQYF TGTGCCAGCACCGACGCCGGCGGGGGGGCCTCCTACGAGCAGTACTTC
TRBJ1-1 TRBD1 NA 16 TRBV19 CASRTGTGGLNTEAFF TGTGCCAGTAGGACCGGGACAGGGGGCTTGAACACTGAAGCTTTCTTT
TRBJ2-1 TRBD2 NA 15 TRBV7-8 CASSFSGASYNEQFF TGTGCCAGCAGCTTCAGCGGGGCGTCCTACAATGAGCAGTTCTTC
TRBJ1-2 NA NA 11 TRBV28 CATSGGYGYTF TGTGCCACTTCGGGCGGCTATGGCTACACCTTC
TRBJ1-2 NA NA 14 TRBV18 CASSPPGFEDGYTF TGTGCCAGCTCACCACCGGGGTTCGAGGATGGCTACACCTTC
TRBJ2-3 TRBD2 NA 18 TRBV19 CASSIGQGTSGSTDTQYF TGTGCCAGTAGTATAGGCCAGGGGACTAGCGGAAGCACAGATACGCAGTATTTT
TRBJ1-2 TRBD1 NA 14 TRBV5-1 CASSKGQGRPGYTF TGCGCCAGCAGCAAAGGACAGGGGAGACCTGGCTACACCTTC
TRBJ2-7 TRBD1 NA 14 TRBV28 CASGEGGQPYEQYF TGTGCCAGCGGGGAAGGGGGACAGCCTTACGAGCAGTACTTC
TRBJ2-2 NA NA 15 TRBV2 CASILGTHHSGELFF TGTGCCAGCATCCTTGGGACTCATCACAGCGGGGAGCTGTTTTTT
TRBJ2-1 NA few 15 TRBV7-2 CASSPVDGTYNEQFF TGTGCCAGCAGCCCGGTGGACGGAACCTACAATGAGCAGTTCTTC
TRBJ1-5 NA NA 14 TRBV19 CASSMGQLRQPQHF TGTGCCAGTAGTATGGGGCAGTTGAGACAGCCCCAGCATTTT
TRBJ1-1 TRBD1 NA 15 TRBV28 CASSLGDRGYTEAFF TGTGCCAGCAGTCTTGGGGACAGGGGATACACTGAAGCTTTCTTT
TRBJ2-5 NA NA 11 TRBV7-2 CASSTREAQYF TGTGCCAGCAGCACAAGGGAGGCCCAGTACTTC
TRBJ1-2 NA NA 14 TRBV21-1 CASSKNSGNYGYTF TGTGCCAGCAGCAAAAATTCAGGGAACTATGGCTACACCTTC
TRBJ1-4 NA NA 15 TRBV6-5 CASSFTGKLNEKLFF TGTGCCAGCAGTTTTACCGGGAAACTCAATGAAAAACTGTTTTTT
TRBJ1-6 NA NA 21 TRBV14 CASSQVGPGRGPGSYNSPLHF TGTGCCAGCAGCCAAGTGGGGCCCGGGCGGGGCCCAGGCTCCTATAATTCACCCCTCCACTTT
TRBJ1-5 NA NA 16 TRBV7-2 CASSLAWGRSNQPQHF TGTGCCAGCAGCTTAGCTTGGGGACGAAGCAATCAGCCCCAGCATTTT
TRBJ1-1 TRBD1 once 14 TRBV5-1 CASSPAGTGRTAFF TGCGCCAGCAGCCCGGCCGGGACAGGGAGAACAGCTTTCTTT